The 30 T cell receptor beta chains in this list originate from one sample, sequenced in a study of T-cell reconstitution after alpha-beta-depleted transplantation in children. Researchers prepared the TCRbeta library using unique molecular identifiers, the study reports. A single record per CDR3 protein comes from TCRdb applying MiXCR to the PCR reads. The sample records 190,000 or so distinct CDR3 sequences, around 7% being singletons. The source was PBMCs from the stem cell graft donor, collected from the stem cell graft. These TCRs come from a human donor who donated a stem cell graft to a child with Wiskott-Aldrich syndrome.

This clonotype has a count of ten or more. The chain has TRBV28 and TRBJ1-1, with D possibly matching TRBD1 (5 bases). In germline, CDR1 is MDHEN, CDR2 SYDVKM. V lost 5 bases and J lost 4, with 14 bases in between. The CDR3 is 14 amino acids. The CDR3 DNA sequence: TGTGCCAGCAGTCCTGGGACCGAGAGCACTGAAGCTTTCTTT. This translates into CASSPGTESTEAFF.

This clonotype came up many times. The chain has TRBV6-2 or TRBV6-3 and TRBJ2-1; the D is unclear. The CDR3 contains 14 residues. Per the germline V gene, CDR1 is MNHEY and CDR2 is SVGEGT. Trimming left V 6 bases short and J 3 bases short, with 12 bases between. The CDR3, as DNA: TGTGCCAGCAGCAAGGGTCTGGACTACAATGAGCAGTTCTTC. As protein: CASSKGLDYNEQFF.

This clonotype was picked up many times. The chain joins TRBV7-9 to TRBJ2-2; D is ambiguous. The CDR3 spans 14 residues. The germline V gene has CDR1 SEHNR and CDR2 FQNEAQ (reference sequence). Trimming removed 5 bases at V and 3 bases at J, with 10 bases between. The CDR3 DNA reads TGTGCCAGCAGCCGCGGAGAGGACACCGGGGAGCTGTTTTTT. As protein: CASSRGEDTGELFF.

This clonotype was picked up a small number of times. The CDR3 loop reads CASSLGLFGLLDGYTF. CDR3 DNA sequence: TGCGCCAGCAGCTTGGGGCTTTTTGGGCTCCTGGATGGCTACACCTTC. The chain is built from TRBV5-1 and TRBJ1-2; D unresolved. V was pared by 0 bases and J by 6 bases, with 18 bases between. In germline, CDR1 is SGHRS, CDR2 YFSETQ. CDR3 length: 16 amino acids. The whole variable domain, filled in from reference TRBV5-1 and TRBJ1-2, reads KAGVTQTPRYLIKTRGQQVTLSCSPISGHRSVSWYQQTPGQGLQFLFEYFSETQRNKGNFPGRFSGRQFSNSRSEMNVSTLELGDSALYLCASSLGLFGLLDGYTFGSGTRLTVV.

This clonotype was counted many times. The CDR3 here is CASSSQLSTDAEAFF. DNA for the CDR3: TGTGCCAGCAGCTCCCAACTCTCAACGGACGCTGAAGCTTTCTTT. The chain combines TRBV5-6 with TRBJ1-1; no firm D call. CDR1 and CDR2 (germline): SGHDT, YYEEEE. V was clipped by 3 bases and J by 6 bases, with 18 bases between them. The CDR3 contains 15 residues.

This clonotype was detected many times. V gene TRBV29-1 combines with J gene TRBJ2-5; TRBD1 agrees at 12 bases. From germline, CDR1 is SQVTM and CDR2 ANQGSEA. This CDR3 is 17 amino acids long. Losses at the gene ends were 6 bases for V and 4 bases for J; bases not matched to a gene: 15. CDR3 sequence: CSVKASGQGALGETQYF. For the CDR3, the DNA is TGCAGCGTGAAAGCGTCGGGACAGGGGGCATTAGGAGAGACCCAGTACTTC.

This clonotype occurred many times. The rearrangement links TRBV20-1 to TRBJ2-3; the D is unclear. Germline assignment: CDR1 DFQATT and CDR2 SNEGSKA (reference sequence). The CDR3 covers 14 residues. The V end was cut by 6 bases, the J end by 2 bases, with 15 bases between. This chain's CDR3 is CSAIGPAYTDTQYF. CDR3 in DNA: TGCAGTGCCATAGGGCCCGCTTACACAGATACGCAGTATTTT.

This clonotype was counted at least ten times. The chain uses TRBV12-3 or TRBV12-4 and TRBJ2-1; no clear D. This CDR3 region has 18 residues. Trimming shortened V by 1 base and J by 2 bases, and 18 bases separated the two germline ends. The CDR3 region is CASSLGTWLRETYNEQFF. CDR3 nucleotides: TGTGCCAGCAGTTTAGGAACGTGGTTGAGAGAGACCTACAATGAGCAGTTCTTC.

The chain is built from TRBV5-1 and TRBJ2-7, with 9 positions matching TRBD2. The V gene's germline CDR1 is SGHRS and CDR2 YFSETQ. This CDR3 is 23 amino acids long. The V gene end was trimmed by 3 bases and the J gene end by 3 bases; junction bases not matched to a gene: 31. The CDR3 DNA reads as TGCGCCAGCAGCTCACCCCGGGACGGTCTCTCGGCGGGGGGGGATTTCAACTACTACGAGCAGTACTTC. The encoded protein is CASSSPRDGLSAGGDFNYYEQYF.

At least ten counts were recorded for this clonotype. The V and J genes are TRBV20-1 and TRBJ2-7; D not certain. This CDR3 has 11 amino acids. Trimming cost V 3 bases and J 3 bases, with 6 bases left between them. Germline-derived CDR1 and CDR2 are DFQATT and SNEGSKA (reference sequence). This chain's CDR3 is CSARTHYEQYF. The CDR3 nucleotides read TGCAGTGCTAGGACACACTACGAGCAGTACTTC.

The sample holds many counts of this clonotype. At one end, the junction sequence differs from germline, possibly due to a read error. J is TRBJ2-1 and V is TRBV29-1, with 12 nucleotides matching TRBD2. Germline loops: CDR1 SQVTM, CDR2 ANQGSEA. This CDR3 contains 17 residues. The CDR3 region is CSVEGGLAGFSYNEQFF. DNA for the CDR3: TGCAGCGTAGAAGGGGGACTAGCGGGCTTCTCCTACAATGAGCAGTTCTTC.

This rearrangement joins TRBV12-3 or TRBV12-4 to TRBJ2-1; D may match TRBD1 or TRBD2 (5 bases each). TRBJ2-7 explains the end of the DNA better; the J call may be wrong. The CDR3 is made up of 14 amino acids. The DNA for the CDR3 is TGTGCCAGCAGTTTAGTAGGGACCCTCTACGAGCAGTACTTC. It is translated as CASSLVGTLYEQYF.

Ten or more counts support this clonotype. The J gene is TRBJ1-1, the V gene TRBV20-1, with TRBD1 matching over 7 bases. The trim removed 3 bases at V and 4 bases at J, leaving 2 bases unmatched. CDR1 DFQATT and CDR2 SNEGSKA come from the germline V gene (reference sequence). The CDR3 runs to 12 residues. The CDR3 DNA reads TGCAGTGCTAGTCCAGGGGGCACTGAAGCTTTCTTT. It yields the protein CSASPGGTEAFF.

This clonotype was detected ten times or more. The chain combines TRBV6-5 with TRBJ1-2; D might be TRBD1 (6 bases). V lost 6 bases and J lost 6, with 14 bases in between. The CDR3 contains 13 residues. CDR1 and CDR2 from the germline V gene are MNHEY and SVGAGI. CDR3 amino acids: CASRNAGAHGYTF. CDR3 nucleotides: TGTGCCAGCAGAAACGCGGGGGCCCATGGCTACACCTTC.

Ten or more counts support this clonotype. The chain couples TRBV29-1 to TRBJ1-2; D unresolved. The CDR3 loop spans 13 amino acids. Germline-derived CDR1 and CDR2 are SQVTM and ANQGSEA. The ends were cut back, 1 base at V and 10 bases at J, with 16 bases in the middle. For the CDR3, the DNA is TGCAGCGTTGAAGGGACGCCACCGTTTCACTACACCTTC. Translating it yields CSVEGTPPFHYTF.

This clonotype was detected ten times or more. The chain couples TRBV20-1 to TRBJ2-5; D might be TRBD1 (5 bases). CDR1 DFQATT and CDR2 SNEGSKA come from the germline V gene (reference sequence). This CDR3 comprises 14 residues. The V and J ends lost 3 bases and 2 bases respectively, with 13 bases between them. The CDR3 protein is CSARGRVGQETQYF. The CDR3 DNA follows: TGCAGTGCTAGGGGGCGCGTGGGACAAGAGACCCAGTACTTC.

This clonotype is judged medium-sized. The J gene is TRBJ1-6, the V gene TRBV20-1; D not certain. This CDR3 has 15 amino acids. Germline V CDR1 and CDR2: DFQATT, SNEGSKA (reference sequence). V lost 0 bases and J lost 6, with 12 bases in between. This CDR3 reads CSARDPVGSNSPLHF. For the CDR3, the DNA is TGCAGTGCTAGAGACCCCGTTGGCAGTAATTCACCCCTCCACTTT.

This clonotype occurred a few times. This chain connects TRBV18 to TRBJ2-1, with 11 bases that match TRBD1. V was clipped by 5 bases and J by 5 bases; unmatched bases: 14. The CDR3 loop spans 18 amino acids. Looked up from germline, CDR1 is KGHSH and CDR2 is LQKENI. The CDR3 bases are TGTGCCAGCTCAATACTCCCTCCTGGGGGACAGGGGGACAATGAGCAGTTCTTC. Translating gives CASSILPPGGQGDNEQFF.

This clonotype was counted ten times or more. The chain carries TRBV20-1 and TRBJ2-7; a possible D gene is TRBD2 (5 bases). Germline V CDR1 and CDR2: DFQATT, SNEGSKA (reference sequence). CDR3 length: 15 amino acids. Trimming removed 6 bases from V and 2 bases from J, with 20 bases in between. The CDR3 loop is CSAVRPAADPYEQYF. For the CDR3, the DNA is TGCAGTGCCGTACGTCCAGCGGCGGATCCCTACGAGCAGTACTTC.

J is TRBJ2-1 and V is TRBV19, with 7 positions matching TRBD1. The CDR3 contains 17 residues. Germline CDR1 is LNHDA and CDR2 is SQIVND (reference sequence). The V segment lost 7 bases and the J segment 0 bases; nucleotides outside the gene matches: 12. The CDR3 spells CASKSARGKSSYNEQFF. Here the CDR3 DNA reads TGTGCCAGTAAATCTGCCAGGGGGAAAAGCTCCTACAATGAGCAGTTCTTC.

In this sample, this clonotype turned up many times. The V and J genes are TRBV12-3 or TRBV12-4 and TRBJ1-5; no reliable D call. Trimming shortened V by 5 bases and J by 5 bases, and 13 bases separated the two germline ends. The CDR3 is made up of 14 amino acids. CDR3 sequence (DNA): TGTGCCAGCAGTCCATTAAACACAGATCAGCCCCAGCATTTT. Amino acid sequence: CASSPLNTDQPQHF.

The sample holds many counts of this clonotype. The V call is TRBV21-1, the J call TRBJ1-5. TRBV21-1 is a documented pseudogene. CDR3 length: 17 residues. The DNA of the CDR3 is TGTGCCAGCAGCACCACCGTGGGAGCTTATAGCAATCAGCCCCAGCATTTT. The encoded protein is CASSTTVGAYSNQPQHF.

In its sample, this clonotype was seen many times. The chain combines TRBV5-1 with TRBJ2-1; TRBD1 matches at 7 bases. The V gene end was trimmed by 4 bases and the J gene end by 2 bases; junction bases not matched to a gene: 3. The CDR3 is 14 residues long. Germline V gene data show CDR1 as SGHRS and CDR2 as YFSETQ. In DNA form, the CDR3 reads TGCGCCAGCAGCCCGACAGGGACCTACAATGAGCAGTTCTTC. It translates to CASSPTGTYNEQFF.

This clonotype was picked up a small number of times. The gene calls are TRBV7-2 and TRBJ2-7, with D maybe TRBD1 (6 bases). The V end lost 2 bases, the J end lost 2 bases, and 10 bases lay between the germline ends. This CDR3 comprises 14 residues. Per germline, CDR1 SGHTA and CDR2 FQGNSA. The CDR3 protein is CASSLLPGAYEQYF. Here the CDR3 DNA reads TGTGCCAGCAGCTTATTGCCAGGGGCCTACGAGCAGTACTTC. Looking up the rest from reference TRBV7-2 and TRBJ2-7 gives the full variable domain: GAGVSQSPSNKVTEKGKDVELRCDPISGHTALYWYRQSLGQGLEFLIYFQGNSAPDKSGLPSDRFSAERTGGSVSTLTIQRTQQEDSAVYLCASSLLPGAYEQYFGPGTRLTVT.

This clonotype showed up just a few times. The CDR3 nucleotides are TGTGCCAGCAGCCAATGGACAGGGAAGGGGTCCGGGGAGCTGTTTTTT. Its translation is CASSQWTGKGSGELFF. The chain has TRBV3-1 and TRBJ2-2, with 8 bases lining up with TRBD1. The CDR3 has 16 residues. V lost 2 bases to trimming and J lost 6 bases; unmatched junction nucleotides: 8. Germline CDR1 and CDR2: LGHDT and YNNKEL (reference sequence).

At least ten counts were recorded for this clonotype. The rearrangement links TRBV6-5 to TRBJ2-5; TRBD1 or TRBD2 may be the D gene (5 bases each). The CDR3 is 14 residues long. V dropped 2 bases and J dropped 6 bases, with 13 bases sitting between them. Germline CDR1 MNHEY, CDR2 SVGAGI. CDR3 DNA sequence: TGTGCCAGCAGTTACGGAGAGGGGACGAAGACCCAGTACTTC. This sequence encodes CASSYGEGTKTQYF.

This chain joins TRBV15 and TRBJ2-5; 8 bases align to TRBD2. Trimming at V came to 4 bases and at J to 5 bases, leaving 12 bases not matched to a gene. CDR1 is LNHNV and CDR2 is YYDKDF in the germline V gene (reference sequence). This CDR3 spans 16 amino acids. CDR3 DNA sequence: TGTGCCACCAGCAACCTGACGGGACTAGGCGCGGAGACCCAGTACTTC. Translated, it gives CATSNLTGLGAETQYF.

The DNA of the CDR3 is TGTGCCAGCAGCTTAAGGAGGTGGGACAGCGGAGCTGAAGCTTTCTTT. It codes for CASSLRRWDSGAEAFF. This sequence joins TRBV7-6 and TRBJ1-1, with 7 bases that match TRBD1. The CDR3 is 16 residues long. From germline, CDR1 is SGHVS and CDR2 FNYEAQ. Trimming at V came to 2 bases and at J to 6 bases, leaving 12 bases not matched to a gene.

This clonotype was seen at least ten times. This sequence joins TRBV7-2 and TRBJ2-3; D call uncertain. The CDR3 has 14 amino acids. With 2 bases removed from V and 0 bases from J, the gap between germline ends came to 6 bases. Germline V CDR1 and CDR2: SGHTA, FQGNSA. CDR3 region: CASSLSRSTDTQYF. The CDR3 nucleotides are TGTGCCAGCAGCTTAAGTCGAAGCACAGATACGCAGTATTTT.

In its sample, this clonotype was seen many times. The chain couples TRBV7-9 to TRBJ1-1, with D unresolved. The germline V gene encodes CDR1 SEHNR and CDR2 FQNEAQ (reference sequence). The CDR3 runs to 14 residues. V lost 0 bases and J lost 5, with 10 bases in between. CDR3: CASSLAGGSTEAFF. In DNA form, the CDR3 reads TGTGCCAGCAGCTTAGCAGGCGGAAGTACTGAAGCTTTCTTT.